The 8 T cell receptor beta chains below were found in one sample sequenced in a study of blood T cell repertoires in COVID-19. TCRdb's copy holds only in-frame clones and misses some; the assay was immunoSEQ multiplex PCR. The sample has about 140,000 clones, roughly 85% seen once; the top ten hold 2.5% to 3%. Sequencing was done on a sample of peripheral blood. These receptors all come from a man between 45 and 60 years old with acute or convalescent COVID-19.

The chain joins TRBV12-3 or TRBV12-4 to TRBJ2-1; a weak D match, TRBD2 (6 bases). CDR3 size: 13 residues. The V and J ends lost 3 bases and 7 bases respectively, with 10 bases between them. CDR3 bases: TGTGCCAGCAGTTTCGGGACTGTTAATGAGCAGTTCTTC. Encoded protein: CASSFGTVNEQFF.

The rearrangement uses TRBV7-2 and TRBJ1-5; D not resolved. The CDR3 is 15 amino acids. Germline V gives CDR1 SGHTA, CDR2 FQGNSA. V lost 5 bases and J lost 4, with 15 bases in between. The CDR3 reads CASSPGDTSNQPQHF. CDR3 in DNA: TGTGCCAGCAGCCCCGGAGATACATCGAATCAGCCCCAGCATTTT.

V usage is TRBV5-4 and J usage is TRBJ1-5; 10 nucleotides agree with TRBD1. V shed 3 bases and J 7 bases; nucleotides not matched to a gene: 7. CDR1 is SGHNT, CDR2 YYREEE, per germline (reference sequence). The length of the CDR3 is 15 residues. The CDR3 here is CASSSDGTGVQPQHF. CDR3 DNA: TGTGCCAGCAGCTCCGACGGGACAGGGGTCCAGCCCCAGCATTTT. Drawing the rest from reference TRBV5-4 and TRBJ1-5, the complete variable domain is ETGVTQSPTHLIKTRGQQVTLRCSSQSGHNTVSWYQQALGQGPQFIFQYYREEENGRGNFPPRFSGLQFPNYSSELNVNALELDDSALYLCASSSDGTGVQPQHFGDGTRLSIL.

This rearrangement joins TRBV12-3 or TRBV12-4 to TRBJ1-1; D is uncertain. V was pared by 10 bases and J by 4 bases, with 16 bases between. The CDR3 extends over 13 amino acids. CDR3 in amino acids: CATVRGPGTEAFF. CDR3 in DNA: TGTGCCACCGTACGTGGCCCGGGCACTGAAGCTTTCTTT.

The chain recombines TRBV11-1 with TRBJ2-7, with TRBD2 matching over 13 bases. J lost 1 base, V lost 5 bases, and 5 bases had no gene match. This CDR3 region has 16 residues. The germline V gene encodes CDR1 SGHAT and CDR2 FQDESV (reference sequence). The CDR3 DNA sequence: TGTGCCAGCAGCCATGGGACTAGCGGGAATTCCTACGAGCAGTACTTC. This gives the protein CASSHGTSGNSYEQYF.

The chain employs TRBV28 and TRBJ1-5, with D unresolved. CDR3 length: 13 residues. V lost 7 bases and J lost 0, with 7 bases in between. CDR1 and CDR2 (germline): MDHEN, SYDVKM. CDR3 loop: CASMSYSNQPQHF. The CDR3 nucleotides are TGTGCCAGCATGTCGTATAGCAATCAGCCCCAGCATTTT. The entire variable domain, with the rest obtained from reference TRBV28 and TRBJ1-5, is as follows: DVKVTQSSRYLVKRTGEKVFLECVQDMDHENMFWYRQDPGLGLRLIYFSYDVKMKEKGDIPEGYSVSREKKERFSLILESASTNQTSMYLCASMSYSNQPQHFGDGTRLSIL.

The chain carries TRBV30 and TRBJ1-5; TRBD1 agrees at 11 bases. The CDR3 contains 15 residues. With 3 bases clipped from V and 6 bases from J, the junction kept 7 bases outside the gene matches. In germline, CDR1 is GTSNPN, CDR2 SVGIG (reference sequence). DNA for the CDR3: TGTGCCTGGAGCTGGACAGGGGGCGGAAGTCAGCCCCAGCATTTT. Protein: CAWSWTGGGSQPQHF.

The CDR3 DNA is TGTGCCAGTAGTTCCCTAACAGTTTACCAAGAGACCCAGTACTTC. This encodes CASSSLTVYQETQYF. The V call is TRBV19, the J call TRBJ2-5; D not certain. Germline values: CDR1 LNHDA, CDR2 SQIVND (reference sequence). V gave up 5 bases and J gave up 0 bases, with 13 bases separating them. The length of the CDR3 is 15 residues.